The present T cell receptor beta chain was sequenced within a study of beta chain features in type 1 diabetes. Study information: Cell yields, gender and age were comparable in patients and healthy donors.

On this clone: Its antigen is still unknown.

What was sequenced were expressed TCRB transcripts, since all of the isolated RNA had been reverse transcribed. The method was immunoSEQ multiplex PCR; TCRdb's version includes in-frame clones alone and lacks a portion of them. In the table there are some 640,000 clones, 11% to 15% of which are singletons. Overall study results and limits: Insertions at VDJ junctions were less frequent in type 1 diabetes patients. These patients also deleted more nucleotides at the same junctions. Significant though moderate, a shortening of TCRB CDR3s appeared in all four CD4+ subsets of Type 1 diabetes patients.

V gave up 5 bases and J gave up 15 bases, with 17 bases separating them. Germline CDR1 reads SGHTA; CDR2 reads FQGNSA. The CDR3 sequence is 13 residues long. The chain joins TRBV7-2 to TRBJ1-6, with D perhaps matching TRBD1 (5 bases). This receptor was taken from a man aged 18 to 35 with type 1 diabetes. The specimen sequenced was naive CD4+ T cells from blood. CDR3 nucleotide sequence: TGTGCCAGCAGCCCCACGGGGAAGGGGCGCCTCCACTTT. This codes for CASSPTGKGRLHF. Using reference TRBV7-2 and TRBJ1-6 for the parts outside the CDR3, the full variable domain is GAGVSQSPSNKVTEKGKDVELRCDPISGHTALYWYRQSLGQGLEFLIYFQGNSAPDKSGLPSDRFSAERTGGSVSTLTIQRTQQEDSAVYLCASSPTGKGRLHFGNGTRLTVT.